This T cell receptor (beta chain) came from a study of T cells in Graves' hyperthyroidism and ophthalmopathy. Authors of the study amplified TCR beta CDR3 regions from RNA transcripts. With the HTBI primer set, the TCR CDR3 went through a first round of RT-PCR. MiXCR was run by TCRdb on the multiplex PCR reads, yielding one entry per CDR3 protein. The sample consists of roughly 510,000 distinct CDR3 sequences, 40% to 50% of them appearing once. CDR3 length equals 11 residues. Trimming pared 5 bases from V and 7 bases from J, leaving 8 bases between. CDR1 is SGHVS, CDR2 FQNEAQ, per germline. Details on this clonotype: Antigen unknown.

Points from the study as a whole: It was a median around 6 months before onset that the model predicted ophthalmopathy.

The genes are TRBV7-8 and TRBJ1-1; D gene uncertain. The sample consisted of peripheral blood or thyroid tissue (not recorded which). The TCR sequence derives from an adult woman with Graves' disease, either hyperthyroidism or ophthalmopathy (not recorded which). Here the CDR3 reads CASSPGFEAFF. The CDR3 bases are TGTGCCAGCAGCCCGGGGTTTGAAGCTTTCTTT.